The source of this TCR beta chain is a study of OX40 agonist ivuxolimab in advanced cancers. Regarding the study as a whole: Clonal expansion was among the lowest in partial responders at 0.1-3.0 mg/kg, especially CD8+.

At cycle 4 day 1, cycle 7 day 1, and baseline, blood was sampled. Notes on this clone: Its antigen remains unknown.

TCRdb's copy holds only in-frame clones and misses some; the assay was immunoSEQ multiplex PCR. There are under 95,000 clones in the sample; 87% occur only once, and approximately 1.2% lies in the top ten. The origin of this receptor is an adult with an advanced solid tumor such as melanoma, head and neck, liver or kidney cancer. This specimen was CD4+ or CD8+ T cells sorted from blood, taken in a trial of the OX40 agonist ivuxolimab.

CDR3 loop: CASSLRDRKNEQFF. DNA of the CDR3: TGTGCCAGCAGCCTCCGGGACAGAAAAAATGAGCAGTTCTTC. The chain links TRBV28 to TRBJ2-1; TRBD1 agrees at 7 bases. Trimming took 6 bases from V and 7 from J; bases not matched to a gene: 9. CDR1 is MDHEN and CDR2 is SYDVKM in the germline V gene. There are 14 residues in the CDR3.